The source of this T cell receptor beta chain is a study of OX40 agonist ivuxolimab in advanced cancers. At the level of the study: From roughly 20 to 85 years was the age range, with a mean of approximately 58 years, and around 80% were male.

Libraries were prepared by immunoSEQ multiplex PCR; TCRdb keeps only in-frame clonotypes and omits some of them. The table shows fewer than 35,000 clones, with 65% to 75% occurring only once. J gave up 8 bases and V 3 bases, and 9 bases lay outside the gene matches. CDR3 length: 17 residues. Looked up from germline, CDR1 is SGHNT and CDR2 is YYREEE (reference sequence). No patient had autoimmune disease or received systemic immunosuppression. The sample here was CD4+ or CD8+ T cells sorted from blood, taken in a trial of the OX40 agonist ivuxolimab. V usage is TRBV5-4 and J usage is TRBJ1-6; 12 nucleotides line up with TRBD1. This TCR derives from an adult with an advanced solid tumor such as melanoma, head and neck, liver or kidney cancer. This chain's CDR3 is CASSSAPGQGAYSPLHF. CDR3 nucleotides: TGTGCCAGCAGCTCAGCCCCGGGACAGGGGGCGTATTCACCCCTCCACTTT.